This TCR beta chain stems from a study of blood T cell repertoires in COVID-19 (dated by TCRdb to 2018 to 2020). Concerning the study at large: Collaborator samples came from the United States, Italy and Spain and covered acute and convalescent phases of COVID-19. The prospective study material was composed of cDNA or gDNA derived from T cells, B-cell-depleted T cells, or PBMCs. The dataset comprised deeply sampled blood TCRbeta repertoires from subjects exposed to, actively infected with, or recovered from COVID-19. The repertoires were released in a freely available public database meant as a resource for research on the immune response to SARS-CoV-2. The samples were drawn from two sources: the first 160 participants of the ongoing ImmuneRACE study, and 1,200 or so subjects contributed by 6 global collaborators. A de-identified subject ID, COVID-19 status, age in years and sex were almost always included in the sample metadata. Where available, HLA class I and class II types were obtained from metadata supplied by the sample provider rather than from assay-based typing. Study-level results and caveats: Clinical and demographic metadata were provided uncurated, with the amount varying by source and participant.

This clone was observed a handful of times. No antigen is known for it. It has no much larger one-base neighbor in the sample; base qualities were not kept. Looking up the germline V gene yields CDR1 SGHNT and CDR2 YENEEA. The junction shows trimming of 5 bases on V and 6 bases on J, plus 13 bases between the germline ends. Inclusive of the bounding cysteine and phenylalanine, the CDR3 is 13 residues long. Of all the DNA, just the CDR3 is kept, 39 bases in frame from base 1. TCRbeta CDR3 regions were amplified from genomic DNA using the immunoSEQ Assay, a bias-controlled multiplex PCR. As for the original processing: The number of nucleated cells in each sample was estimated from the amplification of reference gene primers within the assay. To quantify the absolute abundance of each unique TCRbeta CDR3 rearrangement, sequence reads were collapsed and filtered. Productive Simpson clonality was computed per sample as the square root of Simpson's diversity index over productive rearrangements. This immuneACCESS table, as held by TCRdb, lists in-frame sequences with V and J called but not all clones. Of the missing ones, under half trace to an unresolved V gene in checked studies; the others have no known cause. The DNA gave D and trimming, while V, J and clone size come from that table. The sample table records about 160,000 clones; approximately 86% of these occur just once. The ten largest clones represent about 10% of the sample.

Each collaborating institution followed its own protocols to collect whole blood in K2EDTA tubes. Collaborator samples were shipped for TCRbeta analysis as frozen whole blood, isolated PBMCs, or DNA extracted from either sample type. The origin of this receptor is a woman aged 80 or older with active or convalescent COVID-19. This sequence uses TRBV11-3 and TRBJ1-2; a confident D gene designation cannot be given. The sample consisted of peripheral blood. The CDR3 region has the sequence CASSLSGGDGYTF. The nucleotide sequence is given as TGTGCCAGCAGCCTTTCCGGCGGGGATGGCTACACCTTC.